These 14 T cell receptor beta chains originate from one sample sequenced in a study of cytomegalovirus exposure and HLA in healthy donors. Generated by immunoSEQ multiplex PCR, the TCRdb table keeps only in-frame clones and is missing some. The sample shows 90,000 to 140,000 clones, 85% to 90% of them seen only once. Sequencing was done on a sample of PBMCs. The receptors here all came from a woman between 18 and 29 years old in good health and CMV-seropositive.

This chain links TRBV28 with TRBJ2-1; TRBD1 might be the D (6 bases). Germline loops: CDR1 MDHEN, CDR2 SYDVKM. This CDR3 has 14 amino acids. Trimming took off 5 bases at V and 3 bases at J, with 11 bases between the two ends. CDR3 DNA sequence: TGTGCCAGCAGTCCCTTACAGGGCTACAATGAGCAGTTCTTC. As protein: CASSPLQGYNEQFF. Full variable domain (remainder filled in from reference TRBV28 and TRBJ2-1): DVKVTQSSRYLVKRTGEKVFLECVQDMDHENMFWYRQDPGLGLRLIYFSYDVKMKEKGDIPEGYSVSREKKERFSLILESASTNQTSMYLCASSPLQGYNEQFFGPGTRLTVL.

This clone was picked up one time. V gene TRBV19 combines with J gene TRBJ2-2; 7 bases are shared with TRBD2. Germline CDR1 and CDR2: LNHDA and SQIVND (reference sequence). V shed 7 bases and J 4 bases; nucleotides not matched to a gene: 6. This CDR3 is 14 amino acids long. This chain's CDR3 is CASKLADITGELFF. In nucleotides, the CDR3 is TGTGCCAGTAAGCTAGCGGATATCACCGGGGAGCTGTTTTTT.

The chain couples TRBV28 to TRBJ2-7; 8 bases agree with TRBD2. Trimming removed 6 bases from V and 2 bases from J; junction bases left unmatched: 3. The CDR3 runs to 13 residues. In germline, CDR1 is MDHEN, CDR2 SYDVKM. CDR3 residues: CASRGSGTYEQYF. The CDR3 bases are TGTGCCAGCAGGGGTAGCGGGACCTACGAGCAGTACTTC.

This clone appeared once. The chain uses TRBV5-6 and TRBJ1-5; TRBD1 agrees at 7 bases. Germline CDR1 reads SGHDT; CDR2 reads YYEEEE. V was pared by 1 base and J by 1 base, with 11 bases of the junction left unmatched. The CDR3 length is 18 residues. The CDR3 DNA reads as TGTGCCAGCAGCTTGACAGGGGCCACCTTCTTAAGCAATCAGCCCCAGCATTTT. The encoded protein is CASSLTGATFLSNQPQHF.

The J gene is TRBJ2-1, the V gene TRBV9; 8 bases map to TRBD2. Germline V gives CDR1 SGDLS, CDR2 YYNGEE. This CDR3 contains 15 residues. V lost 0 bases to trimming and J lost 8 bases; unmatched junction nucleotides: 7. CDR3 sequence (DNA): TGTGCCAGCAGCGTAGAGGGTAGCGGGATCGATGAGCAGTTCTTC. It is translated as CASSVEGSGIDEQFF.

A note on this clone: The junction departs from the called germline gene at one end, perhaps through a read error. The CDR3 loop reads CASSPLDF. The CDR3 DNA reads as TGCGCCAGCAGCCCCCTTGACTTC. The J gene is TRBJ2-5, the V gene TRBV5-1; D unclear. From germline, CDR1 is SGHRS and CDR2 YFSETQ. This CDR3 spans 8 amino acids.

The V and J genes are TRBV28 and TRBJ2-5, with 7 bases that match TRBD2. Germline loops: CDR1 MDHEN, CDR2 SYDVKM. V was clipped by 10 bases and J by 4 bases; unmatched bases: 18. The CDR3 totals 16 residues. Written as DNA, the CDR3 is TGTGCCACCCGGACTGCGGGACTACAAGGGAGAGAGACCCAGTACTTC. Protein sequence: CATRTAGLQGRETQYF.

This chain uses TRBV18 with TRBJ1-2; no reliable D call. CDR3 length: 15 amino acids. With 3 bases removed from V and 3 bases from J, the gap between germline ends came to 14 bases. In germline, CDR1 is KGHSH, CDR2 LQKENI. The CDR3 DNA reads as TGTGCCAGCTCACCCGACCCCTCGGGGTACTATGGCTACACCTTC. This codes for CASSPDPSGYYGYTF.

This chain joins TRBV28 and TRBJ1-2; TRBD1 aligns across 10 bases. Losses at the gene ends were 5 bases for V and 2 bases for J; bases not matched to a gene: 29. Germline V gene sequence: CDR1 MDHEN, CDR2 SYDVKM. CDR3 size: 23 residues. The DNA for the CDR3 is TGTGCCAGCAGTCCCCAGCCGTACGACCCGCTGAGGACAGGGGGACTATTCAACTATGGCTACACCTTC. Protein sequence: CASSPQPYDPLRTGGLFNYGYTF.

This chain joins TRBV6-5 and TRBJ2-1; the D gene is possibly TRBD2 (6 bases). V dropped 6 bases and J dropped 9 bases, with 15 bases sitting between them. Per the germline V gene, CDR1 is MNHEY and CDR2 is SVGAGI. The CDR3 totals 13 residues. For the CDR3, the DNA is TGTGCCAGCAGCCTCCTGTTGGGGGGTGAGCAGTTCTTC. As protein: CASSLLLGGEQFF.

In its sample, this clone was seen a few times. The chain is built from TRBV27 and TRBJ2-7; TRBD1 agrees at 7 bases. Per the germline V gene, CDR1 is MNHEY and CDR2 is SMNVEV (reference sequence). Trimming at V came to 8 bases and at J to 3 bases, leaving 7 bases not matched to a gene. This CDR3 spans 13 amino acids. CDR3 in DNA: TGTGCCAGCGGATCGGGACAGTACTACGAGCAGTACTTC. Its translation: CASGSGQYYEQYF.

The genes are TRBV4-2 and TRBJ2-1; possibly TRBD1 for D (5 bases). V was cut by 1 base and J by 5 bases, with 6 bases left in between. The CDR3 length is 13 residues. Germline V lookup: CDR1 LGHNA, CDR2 YNFKEQ. CDR3 DNA sequence: TGTGCCAGCAGCCAAGTCAGGGACAATGAGCAGTTCTTC. Encoded protein: CASSQVRDNEQFF.

This chain joins TRBV10-3 and TRBJ2-7, with 8 bases fitting TRBD1. V lost 10 bases and J lost 2; bases outside the gene matches: 4. The CDR3 has 12 residues. Germline V gives CDR1 ENHRY, CDR2 SYGVKD. CDR3 DNA sequence: TGTGCCACTCAACAGGGGGCCTACGAGCAGTACTTC. Protein: CATQQGAYEQYF.

This clone occurred a few times. The V and J genes are TRBV7-9 and TRBJ1-1; 7 nucleotides match TRBD1. Per germline, CDR1 SEHNR and CDR2 FQNEAQ (reference sequence). CDR3 length: 12 residues. Trimming cost V 5 bases and J 10 bases; bases outside gene matches: 7. In DNA, the CDR3 is TGTGCCAGCAGCCTAGGGGGCGCAGGAGCTTTCTTT. Its translation: CASSLGGAGAFF.